Following are 9 T cell receptor beta chains from one sample sequenced in a study of blood T cell repertoires in COVID-19. Produced via immunoSEQ multiplex PCR; TCRdb's table is partial and in-frame only. This repertoire shows around 220,000 clones, around 80% found once; its top ten account for 15% to 20%. The sample consisted of peripheral blood. The source of these receptors is a man aged 25-45 years with active or convalescent COVID-19.

About this clone: Other nucleotide sequences in the sample specify the same CDR3. J is TRBJ2-1 and V is TRBV4-1; tentatively, D is TRBD2 (6 bases). The CDR3 sequence is 12 residues long. V lost 1 base and J 10 bases, leaving 8 bases between the germline ends. The germline V gene has CDR1 MGHRA and CDR2 YSYEKL. CDR3 in amino acids: CASSQGAGEQFF. Here the CDR3 DNA reads TGCGCCAGCAGCCAAGGGGCGGGGGAGCAGTTCTTC.

The chain combines TRBV5-1 with TRBJ2-3, with 9 positions matching TRBD2. CDR3 length: 16 amino acids. After removal of 0 bases from V and 3 bases from J, the junction contained 5 bases not matched to a gene. The germline V gene has CDR1 SGHRS and CDR2 YFSETQ. CDR3 in amino acids: CASSLGPLAGTDTQYF. The CDR3 coding sequence is TGCGCCAGCAGCTTGGGGCCTCTAGCGGGGACAGATACGCAGTATTTT.

The chain combines TRBV2 with TRBJ2-5; TRBD2 might be the D (5 bases). The germline CDR1 and CDR2 sequences are SNHLY and FYNNEI. V was pared by 2 bases and J by 7 bases, with 5 bases between. This CDR3 is 11 amino acids long. CDR3 residues: CASSERGTQYF. DNA of the CDR3: TGTGCCAGCAGTGAACGGGGGACCCAGTACTTC.

The sample holds a few counts of this clone. J is TRBJ2-1 and V is TRBV20-1; 7 nucleotides align to TRBD2. With 6 bases clipped from V and 9 bases from J, the junction kept 2 bases outside the gene matches. The CDR3 runs to 10 residues. CDR1 and CDR2 from the germline V gene are DFQATT and SNEGSKA (reference sequence). CDR3 coding DNA: TGCAGTGCGGGGAGGGGTGAGCAGTTCTTC. It translates to CSAGRGEQFF.

The rearrangement links TRBV2 to TRBJ2-3; possible D gene TRBD2, 5 bases. With 3 bases removed from V and 6 bases from J, the gap between germline ends came to 13 bases. Per the germline V gene, CDR1 is SNHLY and CDR2 is FYNNEI. This CDR3 region has 14 residues. The CDR3 spells CASSDRRPRDTQYF. The CDR3 nucleotides read TGTGCCAGCAGTGATAGGAGGCCTAGGGATACGCAGTATTTT.

The genes are TRBV9 and TRBJ2-5; tentative D call: TRBD2 (5 bases). The germline gives CDR1 SGDLS, CDR2 YYNGEE. The CDR3 is 15 amino acids. Trimming removed 4 bases from V and 5 bases from J, with 18 bases in between. The CDR3 DNA follows: TGTGCCAGCAGCTCCGTTCGCGGGTCGGGCGAGACCCAGTACTTC. Protein product: CASSSVRGSGETQYF. Full variable domain (rest looked up from reference TRBV9 and TRBJ2-5): DSGVTQTPKHLITATGQRVTLRCSPRSGDLSVYWYQQSLDQGLQFLIQYYNGEERAKGNILERFSAQQFPDLHSELNLSSLELGDSALYFCASSSVRGSGETQYFGPGTRLLVL.

This chain links TRBV6-5 with TRBJ1-4; 7 bases align to TRBD1. The V gene's germline CDR1 is MNHEY and CDR2 SVGAGI. The CDR3 runs 13 residues. Trimming removed 6 bases from V and 7 bases from J; junction bases left unmatched: 5. The DNA for the CDR3 is TGTGCCAGCAGGAGGGGGCCTAGTGAAAAACTGTTTTTT. The encoded protein is CASRRGPSEKLFF.

The chain joins TRBV28 to TRBJ2-7; 8 positions agree with TRBD1. CDR3 size: 15 residues. CDR1 is MDHEN and CDR2 is SYDVKM in the germline V gene. V lost 3 bases, J lost 2 bases, and 6 bases stayed unmatched. Here the CDR3 reads CASSFGDRSPYEQYF. The CDR3 coding sequence is TGTGCCAGCAGTTTCGGGGACAGGTCTCCCTACGAGCAGTACTTC.

The V and J genes are TRBV5-1 and TRBJ2-7; the match to TRBD2 covers 7 bases. This CDR3 comprises 15 residues. V dropped 4 bases and J dropped 2; count of bases not matched to a gene: 9. Germline lookup yields CDR1 SGHRS and CDR2 YFSETQ. As DNA, the CDR3 is TGCGCCAGCAGCAGGGAGCGGGGAGGGCCCTACGAGCAGTACTTC. Its protein product is CASSRERGGPYEQYF.